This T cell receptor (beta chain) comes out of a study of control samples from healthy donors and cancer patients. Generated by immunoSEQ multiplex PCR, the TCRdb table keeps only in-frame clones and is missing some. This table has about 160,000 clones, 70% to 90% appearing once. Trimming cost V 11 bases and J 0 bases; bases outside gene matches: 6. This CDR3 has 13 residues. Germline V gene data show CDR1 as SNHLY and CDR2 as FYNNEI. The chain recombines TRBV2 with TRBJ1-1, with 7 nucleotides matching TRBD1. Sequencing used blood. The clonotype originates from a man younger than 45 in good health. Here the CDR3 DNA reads TGTGCCGGGAAGGGACAGTTGAACACTGAAGCTTTCTTT. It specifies CAGKGQLNTEAFF.